The T cell receptor (beta chain) under discussion was sequenced for a study of T cell responses to AZD1222 COVID-19 vaccine. This CDR3 spans 12 amino acids. Germline V gene sequence: CDR1 MDHEN, CDR2 SYDVKM. The J segment lost 8 bases and the V segment lost 4 bases, leaving 2 bases of the junction unmatched. Study results and caveats: Donors, mostly white British, included more females; clonal diversity was possibly underestimated. No day 14 peak samples; only post-peak repertoires were characterized. Regions 160-218 and 743-854 held dominance among vaccine-associated CD4 TCRs, which spanned spike. Baseline seropositives among AZD1222 recipients totaled only six or seven.

With respect to this clone: Its antigen remains unknown.

TCRdb's copy holds only in-frame clones and misses some; the assay was immunoSEQ multiplex PCR. The table shows over 150,000 clones, with approximately 90% occurring only once. Sequencing used peripheral blood, obtained on day 0 of MenACWY control vaccination. This clonotype was obtained from an adult in good health. The gene calls are TRBV28 and TRBJ2-3, with 8 bases lining up with TRBD2. The chain's CDR3 is CASSSSGSTQYF. The CDR3 nucleotides read TGTGCCAGCAGTTCCAGCGGGAGTACGCAGTATTTT.